The 27 T cell receptor beta chains given below trace back to one sample, sequenced in a study of blood T cells in healthy people across ages. Using a J-beta primer mix together with a sample-barcoded 5' primer, a second PCR was run for roughly 6 to 11 cycles. In TCRdb, the 5' RACE reads were re-called with MiXCR into one record per CDR3 protein. The sample contains 700,000 to 950,000 distinct CDR3 sequences, about three fifths of which appear only once. Sequenced: blood. All receptors derive from a man aged 30-40 years in good health.

This chain joins TRBV29-1 and TRBJ2-1; D gene uncertain. Trimming pared 7 bases from V and 5 bases from J, leaving 15 bases between. Germline loops: CDR1 SQVTM, CDR2 ANQGSEA. CDR3 size: 13 residues. This CDR3 reads CSAEALRDNEQFF. The CDR3 region has the DNA TGCAGCGCTGAGGCCCTTAGGGACAATGAGCAGTTCTTC.

At least ten counts were recorded for this clonotype. This chain uses TRBV29-1 with TRBJ2-5; TRBD2 matches at 11 bases. Germline V CDR1 and CDR2: SQVTM, ANQGSEA. After removal of 4 bases from V and 11 bases from J, the junction contained 12 bases not matched to a gene. This CDR3 is built from 14 residues. CDR3 region: CSVGLQVTSGMQYF. The CDR3 region has the DNA TGCAGCGTTGGGCTTCAAGTGACTAGCGGGATGCAGTACTTC.

The CDR3 region has the DNA TGTGCCAGCAGCACAGCGGAGACCCAGTACTTC. Its protein product is CASSTAETQYF. V and J are TRBV11-2 and TRBJ2-5; D ambiguous. Germline V lookup: CDR1 SGHAT, CDR2 FQNNGV. CDR3 length: 11 residues. V was pared by 5 bases and J by 5 bases, with 6 bases between.

This sequence joins TRBV12-3 or TRBV12-4 and TRBJ1-2; D is uncertain. The V gene lost 5 bases and the J gene lost 6 bases, with 16 bases spanning the gap. The CDR3 sequence is 14 residues long. CDR3 sequence: CASSDSLSRHGYTF. The CDR3 DNA reads as TGTGCCAGCAGTGACTCACTAAGCCGTCATGGCTACACCTTC.

The genes are TRBV4-2 and TRBJ2-1; D might be TRBD2 (5 bases). This CDR3 comprises 14 residues. CDR1 is LGHNA and CDR2 is YNFKEQ in the germline V gene. V lost 1 base and J lost 5, with 9 bases in between. Here the CDR3 reads CASSQVVTNNEQFF. CDR3 coding DNA: TGTGCCAGCAGCCAAGTCGTGACTAACAATGAGCAGTTCTTC.

This clonotype was seen more than once but under ten times. The chain carries TRBV4-3 and TRBJ2-3; TRBD2 might be the D (6 bases). Trimming removed 0 bases from V and 5 bases from J, with 12 bases in between. The germline gives CDR1 LGHNA, CDR2 YSLEER. CDR3 length equals 15 residues. Written as DNA, the CDR3 is TGCGCCAGCAGCCAAGAATCCCGGGGAGGAGATACGCAGTATTTT. It codes for CASSQESRGGDTQYF.

This clonotype was counted between two and nine times. V usage is TRBV10-3 and J usage is TRBJ2-5, with D maybe TRBD1 (5 bases). V dropped 10 bases and J dropped 1 base, with 19 bases sitting between them. The CDR3 is 15 amino acids. CDR1 is ENHRY and CDR2 is SYGVKD in the germline V gene. CDR3 loop: CATRDRDDRQETQYF. The CDR3 nucleotides read TGTGCCACCCGAGACAGAGATGACCGCCAAGAGACCCAGTACTTC.

A few counts support this clonotype. The J gene is TRBJ2-1, the V gene TRBV20-1; TRBD1 might be the D (5 bases). V was cut by 7 bases and J by 0 bases, with 10 bases left in between. This CDR3 is built from 13 residues. Germline V gene data show CDR1 as DFQATT and CDR2 as SNEGSKA (reference sequence). The CDR3 DNA follows: TGCAGTGTCGACAGTGGCTCCTACAATGAGCAGTTCTTC. Protein product: CSVDSGSYNEQFF.

This rearrangement joins TRBV7-2 to TRBJ1-1; D is ambiguous. The CDR3 loop spans 12 amino acids. The germline V gene encodes CDR1 SGHTA and CDR2 FQGNSA. V dropped 4 bases and J dropped 11 bases, with 14 bases sitting between them. The CDR3 reads CASSSQTYEAFF. DNA of the CDR3: TGTGCCAGCAGCTCACAAACCTACGAGGCTTTCTTT.

There are a few counts of this clonotype. The rearrangement uses TRBV20-1 and TRBJ2-1; D unresolved. Germline lookup yields CDR1 DFQATT and CDR2 SNEGSKA (reference sequence). V was shortened by 1 base and J by 6 bases, with 4 bases between the two germline ends. This CDR3 contains 11 residues. CDR3 residues: CSARVVNEQFF. CDR3 nucleotides: TGCAGTGCTAGAGTTGTCAATGAGCAGTTCTTC.

The chain links TRBV6-5 to TRBJ2-7; 7 bases are a match to TRBD2. The junction had 8 bases not matched to a gene; V was cut back by 4 bases and J by 2 bases. CDR1 and CDR2 from the germline V gene are MNHEY and SVGAGI. The CDR3 sequence is 15 residues long. The CDR3 region is CASSSFASGTYEQYF. CDR3 nucleotide sequence: TGTGCCAGCAGTTCCTTCGCTAGCGGTACCTACGAGCAGTACTTC.

V usage is TRBV10-1 and J usage is TRBJ2-3; 7 bases are shared with TRBD2. Trimming cost V 6 bases and J 1 base; bases outside gene matches: 7. From germline, CDR1 is WNHNN and CDR2 SYGVQD (reference sequence). This CDR3 contains 15 residues. The CDR3 sequence is CASSSSGVGTDTQYF. The CDR3 bases are TGCGCCAGCAGCTCGAGCGGGGTCGGCACAGATACGCAGTATTTT.

This chain's CDR3 is CSTSIGPGTDTQYF. The CDR3 DNA reads as TGCAGCACTAGCATAGGACCAGGCACAGATACGCAGTATTTT. The chain is built from TRBV29-1 and TRBJ2-3; D might be TRBD2 (6 bases). From germline, CDR1 is SQVTM and CDR2 ANQGSEA. V was shortened by 8 bases and J by 1 base, with 16 bases between the two germline ends. The CDR3 covers 14 residues.

This clonotype was recorded at least ten times. The V gene is TRBV6-1, the J gene TRBJ2-1; no definite D call. CDR3 length: 16 residues. V was cut by 8 bases and J by 1 base, with 18 bases left in between. Germline-derived CDR1 and CDR2 are MNHNS and SASEGT. The CDR3 loop reads CASWPSLSSSYNEQFF. In DNA form, the CDR3 reads TGTGCCAGCTGGCCCTCACTGTCCTCTTCCTACAATGAGCAGTTCTTC.

The rearrangement links TRBV7-8 to TRBJ2-5, with D possibly being TRBD2 (5 bases). Germline V CDR1 and CDR2: SGHVS, FQNEAQ. V was cut by 8 bases and J by 0 bases, with 16 bases left in between. The CDR3 spans 15 residues. CDR3 amino acids: CASLHGVRHQETQYF. CDR3 nucleotides: TGTGCCAGCCTCCACGGGGTAAGGCACCAAGAGACCCAGTACTTC.

This clonotype was seen a single time. The J gene is TRBJ1-2, the V gene TRBV27, with D maybe TRBD1 (5 bases). There are 12 residues in the CDR3. V lost 2 bases to trimming and J lost 6 bases, with 7 bases between them. Germline V gene lookup returns CDR1 MNHEY and CDR2 SMNVEV (reference sequence). CDR3 DNA sequence: TGTGCCAGCAGTTTACCAGGGCATGGCTACACCTTC. This codes for CASSLPGHGYTF.

The sample holds a few counts of this clonotype. The J gene is TRBJ2-3, the V gene TRBV7-2; no reliable D call. The germline V and J ends were trimmed by 3 bases and 2 bases, with 6 bases remaining between them. CDR1 SGHTA and CDR2 FQGNSA come from the germline V gene. The CDR3 length is 13 residues. The CDR3 DNA follows: TGTGCCAGCAGCTTTTACAACACAGATACGCAGTATTTT. This gives the protein CASSFYNTDTQYF.

The V call is TRBV27, the J call TRBJ1-6; D possibly corresponds to TRBD1 (5 bases). The germline V gene has CDR1 MNHEY and CDR2 SMNVEV (reference sequence). The CDR3 consists of 15 residues. With 3 bases removed from V and 7 bases from J, the gap between germline ends came to 13 bases. CDR3 region: CASSFSRGLNSPLHF. CDR3 nucleotides: TGTGCCAGCAGTTTCTCCCGGGGACTCAATTCACCCCTCCACTTT.

The chain links TRBV25-1 to TRBJ2-3; D unresolved. The CDR3 has 16 residues. V gave up 5 bases and J gave up 4 bases, with 19 bases separating them. Germline CDR1 is MGHDK and CDR2 is SYGVNS. As DNA, the CDR3 is TGTGCCAGCAGTAGCCGGAAGGAGATAGGCGCAGATACGCAGTATTTT. This translates into CASSSRKEIGADTQYF.

In its sample, this clonotype was seen a few times. This rearrangement joins TRBV20-1 to TRBJ2-6; D remains unclear. V was shortened by 0 bases and J by 4 bases, with 10 bases between the two germline ends. This CDR3 comprises 15 residues. Germline CDR1 reads DFQATT; CDR2 reads SNEGSKA (reference sequence). The CDR3 coding sequence is TGCAGTGCTAGAGACCCCGCTACGGGGGCCAACGTCCTGACTTTC. Translating it yields CSARDPATGANVLTF.

The chain carries TRBV10-3 and TRBJ1-2, with D tentatively TRBD1 (5 bases). V gave up 6 bases and J gave up 5 bases, with 13 bases separating them. The CDR3 is 13 amino acids. Germline values: CDR1 ENHRY, CDR2 SYGVKD. The CDR3: CAISQTDSYGYTF. For the CDR3, the DNA is TGTGCCATCAGCCAGACAGATTCTTATGGCTACACCTTC.

This clonotype has only a few counts. The chain joins TRBV4-2 to TRBJ2-5; D is unresolved. Trimming cost V 0 bases and J 3 bases, with 11 bases left between them. CDR1 is LGHNA, CDR2 YNFKEQ, per germline. The CDR3 is 15 amino acids. The CDR3 loop is CASSQDGLDEETQYF. The DNA for the CDR3 is TGTGCCAGCAGCCAAGATGGGCTAGATGAAGAGACCCAGTACTTC.

This clonotype was recorded a few times. The CDR3 loop is CASAVQGVAGELFF. Written as DNA, the CDR3 is TGTGCCTCCGCGGTCCAGGGGGTGGCCGGGGAGCTGTTTTTT. The chain joins TRBV12-3 or TRBV12-4 to TRBJ2-2, with 7 bases aligning to TRBD1. The CDR3 has 14 residues. The ends lost 11 bases at V and 6 bases at J; junction bases unmatched: 12.

The chain joins TRBV5-5 to TRBJ2-7, with 7 bases aligning to TRBD1. Germline-derived CDR1 and CDR2 are SGHKS and YYEKEE (reference sequence). The length of the CDR3 is 14 residues. J gave up 5 bases and V 3 bases, and 8 bases lay outside the gene matches. CDR3: CASSSNRQGHEQYF. For the CDR3, the DNA is TGTGCCAGCAGCTCTAACAGACAGGGCCACGAGCAGTACTTC.

The chain joins TRBV19 to TRBJ1-5; D is uncertain. Looked up from germline, CDR1 is LNHDA and CDR2 is SQIVND (reference sequence). The length of the CDR3 is 15 residues. V was shortened by 8 bases and J by 1 base, with 15 bases between the two germline ends. The CDR3 DNA follows: TGTGCCAGTCAACCCGAGAATTGGAGCAATCAGCCCCAGCATTTT. It is translated as CASQPENWSNQPQHF.

In its sample, this clonotype was seen a few times. The V and J genes are TRBV2 and TRBJ1-2; D not resolved. V lost 5 bases, J lost 8 bases, and 12 bases lay in between. The CDR3 is made up of 12 amino acids. Germline values: CDR1 SNHLY, CDR2 FYNNEI. The CDR3 sequence is CASSLGSLGYTF. As DNA, the CDR3 is TGTGCCAGCAGTCTCGGGTCCCTCGGCTACACCTTC.

J is TRBJ2-5 and V is TRBV2; D is unresolved. V lost 5 bases and J lost 1, with 14 bases in between. This CDR3 contains 15 residues. Germline CDR1 and CDR2: SNHLY and FYNNEI. The CDR3 sequence is CASSSFTGLQETQYF. The CDR3 DNA is TGTGCCAGCAGTAGTTTCACCGGGCTCCAAGAGACCCAGTACTTC.